This T cell receptor beta chain is from a study of cytomegalovirus exposure and HLA in healthy donors. Overall study results and limits: V segments that were indistinguishable, TRBV6-2 and TRBV6-3 among them, were omitted from analysis.

Germline V gene sequence: CDR1 SEHNR, CDR2 FQNEAQ (reference sequence). V was pared by 1 base and J by 5 bases, with 11 bases between. The length of the CDR3 is 15 residues. The PCR contained 60 Vbeta and 13 Jbeta primers. Clones were read by immunoSEQ multiplex PCR, and TCRdb kept only the in-frame ones, dropping some. The sample has approximately 110,000 clones; 73% are singletons. Worth noting for this clone: Its matching antigen is unknown.

The sample was PBMCs. The chain couples TRBV7-9 to TRBJ1-4; maybe TRBD1 (5 bases). This TCR was sampled from a man aged 60 to 75 in good health and CMV-seropositive. In nucleotides, the CDR3 is TGTGCCAGCAGCTTAGTGGTAGGGGCAAATGAAAAACTGTTTTTT. As protein: CASSLVVGANEKLFF.